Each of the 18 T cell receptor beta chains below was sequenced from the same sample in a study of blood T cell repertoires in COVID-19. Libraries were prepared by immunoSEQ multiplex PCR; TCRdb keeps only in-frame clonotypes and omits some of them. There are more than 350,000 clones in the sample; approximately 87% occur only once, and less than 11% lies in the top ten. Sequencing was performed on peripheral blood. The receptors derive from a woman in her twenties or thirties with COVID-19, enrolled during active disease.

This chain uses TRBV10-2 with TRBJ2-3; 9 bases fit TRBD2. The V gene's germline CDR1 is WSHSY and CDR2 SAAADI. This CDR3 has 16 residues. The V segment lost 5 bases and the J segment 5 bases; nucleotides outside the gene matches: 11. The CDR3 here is CASSLLSGSSKDTQYF. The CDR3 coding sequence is TGCGCCAGCAGTCTGCTTAGCGGGAGTTCGAAAGATACGCAGTATTTT.

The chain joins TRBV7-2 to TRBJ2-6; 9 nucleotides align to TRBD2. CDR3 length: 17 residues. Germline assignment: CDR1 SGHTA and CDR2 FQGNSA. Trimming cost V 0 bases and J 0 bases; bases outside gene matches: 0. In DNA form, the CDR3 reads TGTGCCAGCAGCTTAGCAGCGGGAGGCTCTGGGGCCAACGTCCTGACTTTC. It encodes CASSLAAGGSGANVLTF.

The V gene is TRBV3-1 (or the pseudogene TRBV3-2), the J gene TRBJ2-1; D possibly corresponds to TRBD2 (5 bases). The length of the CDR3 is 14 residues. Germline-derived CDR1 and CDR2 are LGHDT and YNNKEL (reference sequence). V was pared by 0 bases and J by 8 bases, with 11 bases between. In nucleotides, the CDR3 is TGTGCCAGCAGCCAAGATTGGGCTAGCTATGAGCAGTTCTTC. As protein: CASSQDWASYEQFF.

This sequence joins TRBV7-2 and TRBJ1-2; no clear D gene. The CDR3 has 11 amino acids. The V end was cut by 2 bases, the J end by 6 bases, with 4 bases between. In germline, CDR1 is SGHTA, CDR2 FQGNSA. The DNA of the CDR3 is TGTGCCAGCAGCTTATTCGATGGCTACACCTTC. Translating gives CASSLFDGYTF.

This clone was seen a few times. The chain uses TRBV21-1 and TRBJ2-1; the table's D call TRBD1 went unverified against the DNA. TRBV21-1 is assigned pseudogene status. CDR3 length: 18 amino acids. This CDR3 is CASSKRKYRVRVYNEQFF. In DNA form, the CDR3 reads TGTGCCAGCAGCAAACGCAAGTACAGGGTTCGAGTGTACAATGAGCAGTTCTTC.

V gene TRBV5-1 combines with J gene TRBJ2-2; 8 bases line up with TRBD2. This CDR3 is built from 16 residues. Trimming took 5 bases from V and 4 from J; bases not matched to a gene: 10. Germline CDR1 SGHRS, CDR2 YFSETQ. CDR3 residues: CASSSPGLGPTGELFF. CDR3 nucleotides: TGCGCCAGCAGTAGTCCGGGACTAGGCCCCACCGGGGAGCTGTTTTTT.

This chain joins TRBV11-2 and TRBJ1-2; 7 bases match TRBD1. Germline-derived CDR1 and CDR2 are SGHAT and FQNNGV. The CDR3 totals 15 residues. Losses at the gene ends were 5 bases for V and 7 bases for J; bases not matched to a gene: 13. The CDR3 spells CASSLLEGAEGGYTF. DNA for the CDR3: TGTGCCAGCAGCCTCCTAGAGGGGGCAGAGGGTGGCTACACCTTC.

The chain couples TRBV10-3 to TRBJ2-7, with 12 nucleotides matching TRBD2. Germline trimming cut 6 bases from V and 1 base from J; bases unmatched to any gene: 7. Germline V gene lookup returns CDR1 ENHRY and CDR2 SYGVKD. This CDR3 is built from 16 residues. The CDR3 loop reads CAIRGTSGPTSYEQYF. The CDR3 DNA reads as TGTGCCATCAGGGGGACTAGCGGGCCAACTTCCTACGAGCAGTACTTC.

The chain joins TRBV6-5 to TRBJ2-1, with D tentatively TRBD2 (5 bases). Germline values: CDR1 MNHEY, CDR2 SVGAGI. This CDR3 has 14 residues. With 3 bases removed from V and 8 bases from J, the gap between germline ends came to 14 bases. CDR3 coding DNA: TGTGCCAGCAGTTATACCCCCACCGGGGATGAGCAGTTCTTC. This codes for CASSYTPTGDEQFF.

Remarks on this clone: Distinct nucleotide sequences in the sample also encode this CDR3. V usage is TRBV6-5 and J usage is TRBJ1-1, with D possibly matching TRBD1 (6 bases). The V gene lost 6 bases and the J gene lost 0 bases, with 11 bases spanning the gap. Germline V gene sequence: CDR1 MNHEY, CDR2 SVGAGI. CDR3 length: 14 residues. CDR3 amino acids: CASSRGGVNTEAFF. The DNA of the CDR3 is TGTGCCAGCAGCCGAGGGGGGGTGAACACTGAAGCTTTCTTT.

The DNA for the CDR3 is TGTGCCAGCAGTCACCGGGACAGTCTTAATTCACCCCTCCACTTT. Translated, it gives CASSHRDSLNSPLHF. This chain uses TRBV5-5 with TRBJ1-6; 7 positions agree with TRBD1. The junction had 8 bases not matched to a gene; V was cut back by 5 bases and J by 6 bases. Germline-derived CDR1 and CDR2 are SGHKS and YYEKEE (reference sequence). The CDR3 totals 15 residues.

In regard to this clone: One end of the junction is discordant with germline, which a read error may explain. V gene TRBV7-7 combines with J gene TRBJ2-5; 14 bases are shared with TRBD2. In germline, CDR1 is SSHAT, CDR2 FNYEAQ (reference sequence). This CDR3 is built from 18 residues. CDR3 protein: CASSPGEGLAGELETQYF. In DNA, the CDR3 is TGTGCTAGCAGTCCTGGGGAGGGACTAGCGGGAGAATTAGAGACCCAGTACTTC.

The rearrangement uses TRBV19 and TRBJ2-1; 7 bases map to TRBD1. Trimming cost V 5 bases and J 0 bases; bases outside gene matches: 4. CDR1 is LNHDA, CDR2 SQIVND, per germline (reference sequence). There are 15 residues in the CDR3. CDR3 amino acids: CASSYRQGSYNEQFF. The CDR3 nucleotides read TGTGCCAGTAGTTACAGACAGGGCTCCTACAATGAGCAGTTCTTC. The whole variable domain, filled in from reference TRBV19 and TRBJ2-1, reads DGGITQSPKYLFRKEGQNVTLSCEQNLNHDAMYWYRQDPGQGLRLIYYSQIVNDFQKGDIAEGYSVSREKKESFPLTVTSAQKNPTAFYLCASSYRQGSYNEQFFGPGTRLTVL.

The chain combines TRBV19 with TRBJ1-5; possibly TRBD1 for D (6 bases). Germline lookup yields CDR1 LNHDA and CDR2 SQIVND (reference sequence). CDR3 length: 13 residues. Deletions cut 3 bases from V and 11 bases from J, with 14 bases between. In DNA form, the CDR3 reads TGTGCCAGTAGTATGGGGGGGGCTTTAACCCAGCATTTT. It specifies CASSMGGALTQHF. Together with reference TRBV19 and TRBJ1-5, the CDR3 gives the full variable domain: DGGITQSPKYLFRKEGQNVTLSCEQNLNHDAMYWYRQDPGQGLRLIYYSQIVNDFQKGDIAEGYSVSREKKESFPLTVTSAQKNPTAFYLCASSMGGALTQHFGDGTRLSIL.

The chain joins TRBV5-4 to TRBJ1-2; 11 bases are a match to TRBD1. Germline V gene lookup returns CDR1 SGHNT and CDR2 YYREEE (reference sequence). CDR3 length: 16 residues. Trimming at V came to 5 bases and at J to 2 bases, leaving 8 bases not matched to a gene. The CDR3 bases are TGTGCCAGCAGTCGAGCGGGACAGGGGGAGAACTATGGCTACACCTTC. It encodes CASSRAGQGENYGYTF.

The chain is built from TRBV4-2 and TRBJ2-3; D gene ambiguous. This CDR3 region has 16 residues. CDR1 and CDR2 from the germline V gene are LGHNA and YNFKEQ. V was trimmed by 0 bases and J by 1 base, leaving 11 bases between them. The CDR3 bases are TGTGCCAGCAGCCAAGACGCCACTCGAGGCACAGATACGCAGTATTTT. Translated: CASSQDATRGTDTQYF.

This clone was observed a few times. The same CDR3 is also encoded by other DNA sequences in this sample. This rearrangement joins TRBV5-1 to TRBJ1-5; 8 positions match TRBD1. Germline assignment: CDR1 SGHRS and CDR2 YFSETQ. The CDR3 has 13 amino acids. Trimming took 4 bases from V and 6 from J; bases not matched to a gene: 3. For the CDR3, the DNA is TGCGCCAGCAGCCCTGGACAGGGTCAGCCCCAGCATTTT. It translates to CASSPGQGQPQHF.

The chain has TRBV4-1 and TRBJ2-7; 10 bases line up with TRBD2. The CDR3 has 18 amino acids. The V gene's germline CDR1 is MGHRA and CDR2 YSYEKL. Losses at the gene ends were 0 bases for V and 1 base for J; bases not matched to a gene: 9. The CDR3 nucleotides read TGCGCCAGCAGCCAAGATGCCCTAGCGGGAGACCGATCCTACGAGCAGTACTTC. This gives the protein CASSQDALAGDRSYEQYF.